This passage covers 29 T cell receptor beta chains from one sample sequenced in a study of cytomegalovirus exposure and HLA in healthy donors. PCR was performed using 60 Vbeta and 13 Jbeta primers. Here immunoSEQ multiplex PCR was the method, and the copy in TCRdb shows in-frame clones only, minus some. This sample has 200,000 to 250,000 clones, with 77% found just once. Sequencing was performed on PBMCs. Receptor source: a woman between 55 and 75 years old in good health and CMV-seropositive.

The J gene is TRBJ2-7, the V gene TRBV10-3; maybe TRBD2 (5 bases). Germline CDR1 reads ENHRY; CDR2 reads SYGVKD. This CDR3 spans 14 amino acids. V lost 0 bases, J lost 7 bases, and 13 bases lay in between. The CDR3 sequence is CAISESTTTGEQYF. CDR3 nucleotides: TGTGCCATCAGTGAGTCGACGACAACGGGAGAGCAGTACTTC.

The rearrangement uses TRBV12-1 and TRBJ2-7; the table assigns TRBD2, which was not confirmed against the DNA. TRBV12-1 is designated a pseudogene. The length of the CDR3 is 13 residues. CDR3 amino acids: CARGGGRYYEQYF. CDR3 sequence (DNA): TGTGCCAGGGGGGGAGGCCGATACTACGAGCAGTACTTC.

The V call is TRBV5-4, the J call TRBJ1-1; TRBD1 agrees at 8 bases. V lost 7 bases and J lost 4; bases outside the gene matches: 12. The CDR3 length is 15 residues. Germline values: CDR1 SGHNT, CDR2 YYREEE (reference sequence). CDR3 amino acids: CASRSIQGGSTEAFF. DNA of the CDR3: TGTGCCAGCCGCTCAATACAGGGGGGAAGCACTGAAGCTTTCTTT.

This chain joins TRBV2 and TRBJ1-1; D possibly corresponds to TRBD1 (5 bases). CDR1 is SNHLY and CDR2 is FYNNEI in the germline V gene. The CDR3 spans 14 residues. Trimming left V 5 bases short and J 4 bases short, with 14 bases between. This CDR3 reads CASSWVRGGTEAFF. CDR3 DNA sequence: TGTGCCAGCAGTTGGGTCCGCGGGGGCACTGAAGCTTTCTTT.

The CDR3 sequence: CSVQRDRAYYGYTF. CDR3 in DNA: TGCAGCGTTCAAAGGGACAGGGCCTACTATGGCTACACCTTC. The chain carries TRBV29-1 and TRBJ1-2; 9 bases match TRBD1. The length of the CDR3 is 14 residues. The germline gives CDR1 SQVTM, CDR2 ANQGSEA. V gave up 5 bases and J gave up 3 bases; unmatched junction bases: 7.

The gene calls are TRBV19 and TRBJ1-4, with D possibly TRBD1 on 6 matching bases. The CDR3 has 13 amino acids. Trimming removed 6 bases from V and 4 bases from J, with 9 bases in between. CDR1 LNHDA and CDR2 SQIVND come from the germline V gene (reference sequence). The CDR3 loop reads CASSRTDNEKLFF. Here the CDR3 DNA reads TGTGCCAGTAGCAGGACAGATAATGAAAAACTGTTTTTT.

This chain connects TRBV19 to TRBJ1-1; 11 positions match TRBD1. Germline V gene sequence: CDR1 LNHDA, CDR2 SQIVND (reference sequence). The CDR3 contains 14 residues. Trimming removed 5 bases from V and 7 bases from J; junction bases left unmatched: 6. CDR3 sequence: CASSFGQGAFEAFF. The CDR3 region has the DNA TGTGCCAGTAGTTTCGGACAGGGGGCGTTTGAAGCTTTCTTT.

The V call is TRBV13, the J call TRBJ1-1; a weak D match, TRBD1 (6 bases). Trimming removed 5 bases at V and 4 bases at J, with 11 bases between. CDR1 PRHDT and CDR2 FYEKMQ come from the germline V gene (reference sequence). The CDR3 extends over 13 amino acids. The chain's CDR3 is CASSATGITEAFF. In DNA, the CDR3 is TGTGCCAGCAGCGCCACAGGGATCACTGAAGCTTTCTTT.

This clone appeared a few times. J is TRBJ2-5 and V is TRBV11-2; 7 bases fit TRBD2. Trimming removed 5 bases from V and 2 bases from J; junction bases left unmatched: 2. The CDR3 has 13 amino acids. CDR1 is SGHAT, CDR2 FQNNGV, per germline. The CDR3 nucleotides read TGTGCCAGCAGCCAACTAGCGCAAGAGACCCAGTACTTC. This codes for CASSQLAQETQYF.

The rearrangement links TRBV19 to TRBJ1-4; D is ambiguous. Trimming took 4 bases from V and 13 from J, leaving 16 bases between them. Germline V CDR1 and CDR2: LNHDA, SQIVND (reference sequence). This CDR3 is built from 13 residues. In nucleotides, the CDR3 is TGTGCCAGTAGTAAGGATTGGAGAGAAGTACTGTTTTTT. It yields the protein CASSKDWREVLFF.

This clone was observed a single time. V gene TRBV28 combines with J gene TRBJ1-5; tentative D call: TRBD1 (5 bases). V lost 5 bases, J lost 6 bases, and 17 bases lay in between. This CDR3 is built from 15 residues. Germline V gene lookup returns CDR1 MDHEN and CDR2 SYDVKM. CDR3 protein: CASSQGRGGGQPQHF. CDR3 coding DNA: TGTGCCAGCAGTCAGGGACGGGGCGGGGGTCAGCCCCAGCATTTT.

This clone occurred once. V is TRBV7-7 and J is TRBJ2-1; 9 bases line up with TRBD2. J gave up 4 bases and V 6 bases, and 10 bases lay outside the gene matches. The CDR3 runs 16 residues. The germline CDR1 and CDR2 sequences are SSHAT and FNYEAQ (reference sequence). The CDR3 DNA follows: TGTGCCAGCAGTTCAGTAGCAACTAGCGGGTACAATGAGCAGTTCTTC. Protein sequence: CASSSVATSGYNEQFF.

This clone was detected only a few times. The chain is built from TRBV6-6 and TRBJ1-2; TRBD1 matches at 10 bases. The J segment lost 0 bases and the V segment lost 6 bases, leaving 7 bases of the junction unmatched. CDR3 length: 16 amino acids. Germline loops: CDR1 MNHNY, CDR2 SVGAGI (reference sequence). The CDR3 DNA reads as TGTGCCAGCAGAGACAGGGGGCGGACGACTAACTATGGCTACACCTTC. It yields the protein CASRDRGRTTNYGYTF.

The chain has TRBV5-8 and TRBJ1-2; TRBD1 is a possible D gene (6 bases). Germline values: CDR1 SGHTS, CDR2 YDEGEE. This CDR3 region has 15 residues. Between the trimmed V and J ends, which lost 4 bases and 8 bases, there was a span of 21 bases. The CDR3 region is CASSPWGGSSGGYTF. CDR3 nucleotide sequence: TGTGCCAGCAGCCCCTGGGGGGGCTCCTCAGGGGGCTACACCTTC.

The chain links TRBV2 to TRBJ2-5; TRBD2 matches at 9 bases. The CDR3 totals 14 residues. Trimming cost V 5 bases and J 0 bases; bases outside gene matches: 1. Germline V gene lookup returns CDR1 SNHLY and CDR2 FYNNEI. CDR3 DNA sequence: TGTGCCAGCAGTTGGACTAGCGACCAAGAGACCCAGTACTTC. Translating it yields CASSWTSDQETQYF. Filled out from reference TRBV2 and TRBJ2-5, the complete variable domain reads EPEVTQTPSHQVTQMGQEVILRCVPISNHLYFYWYRQILGQKVEFLVSFYNNEISEKSEIFDDQFSVERPDGSNFTLKIRSTKLEDSAMYFCASSWTSDQETQYFGPGTRLLVL.

The CDR3 loop is CARFKIPLHF. CDR3 bases: TGTGCCAGATTTAAAATACCCCTCCACTTT. This chain connects TRBV19 to TRBJ1-6; the D is unclear. CDR1 is LNHDA and CDR2 is SQIVND in the germline V gene (reference sequence). The CDR3 covers 10 residues. Trimming stripped 9 bases from V and 12 bases from J, with 9 bases between.

CDR3 in DNA: TGTGCCAGCAGCCGAGGAGCGCTCCCTCCCGATGAGCAGTTCTTC. It yields the protein CASSRGALPPDEQFF. The chain couples TRBV2 to TRBJ2-1; D is unresolved. V shed 6 bases and J shed 8 bases, with 20 bases lying between them. CDR1 SNHLY and CDR2 FYNNEI come from the germline V gene. There are 15 residues in the CDR3.

The rearrangement joins TRBV6-5 to TRBJ2-1; 11 bases match TRBD1. The CDR3 has 15 residues. Germline CDR1 and CDR2: MNHEY and SVGAGI. V lost 6 bases and J lost 3; bases outside the gene matches: 4. CDR3 amino acids: CASRRTGGYYNEQFF. CDR3 in DNA: TGTGCCAGCAGACGGACAGGGGGCTACTACAATGAGCAGTTCTTC.

This clone was detected only once. This rearrangement joins TRBV5-1 to TRBJ2-5, with D possibly being TRBD2 (5 bases). V was cut by 4 bases and J by 2 bases, with 15 bases left in between. Germline V CDR1 and CDR2: SGHRS, YFSETQ. The CDR3 consists of 15 residues. CDR3 loop: CASSPTGFSQETQYF. In DNA form, the CDR3 reads TGCGCCAGCAGCCCCACGGGGTTCTCTCAAGAGACCCAGTACTTC.

In its sample, this clone was seen a few times. The chain combines TRBV4-2 with TRBJ2-1; maybe TRBD1 (6 bases). Trimming took off 1 base at V and 3 bases at J, with 10 bases between the two ends. Germline-derived CDR1 and CDR2 are LGHNA and YNFKEQ. CDR3 length: 15 residues. The DNA for the CDR3 is TGTGCCAGCAGCCAAGGAAAGGGGGACTACAATGAGCAGTTCTTC. Protein sequence: CASSQGKGDYNEQFF.

The CDR3 here is CASSGGGAYSNQPQHF. The CDR3 nucleotides are TGTGCCAGCTCAGGAGGGGGCGCCTATAGCAATCAGCCCCAGCATTTT. The chain is built from TRBV18 and TRBJ1-5; 7 bases map to TRBD1. CDR3 length equals 16 residues. The V segment lost 5 bases and the J segment 0 bases; nucleotides outside the gene matches: 7. The germline V gene has CDR1 KGHSH and CDR2 LQKENI.

V gene TRBV7-2 combines with J gene TRBJ2-4; the match to TRBD2 covers 15 bases. Trimming cost V 5 bases and J 8 bases; bases outside gene matches: 10. CDR1 is SGHTA, CDR2 FQGNSA, per germline. The CDR3 is 17 amino acids. The CDR3 bases are TGTGCCAGCAGCCCCCGGACTAGCGGGAGGGCGGGGTACATTCAGTACTTC. Translation gives CASSPRTSGRAGYIQYF.

The chain combines TRBV10-3 with TRBJ1-5; TRBD1 matches 7 bases. V lost 6 bases to trimming and J lost 6 bases; unmatched junction nucleotides: 8. The CDR3 consists of 14 residues. Germline loops: CDR1 ENHRY, CDR2 SYGVKD. The CDR3 sequence is CAISRQGVGQPQHF. CDR3 bases: TGTGCCATCAGCCGACAGGGTGTGGGTCAGCCCCAGCATTTT.

The V and J genes are TRBV6-4 and TRBJ1-4, with D unresolved. CDR1 is MRHNA, CDR2 SNTAGT, per germline. Trimming removed 7 bases from V and 2 bases from J, with 20 bases in between. CDR3 length equals 17 residues. CDR3 region: CASTPRGAIGTNEKLFF. CDR3 coding DNA: TGTGCCAGCACCCCCCGGGGAGCGATTGGTACTAATGAAAAACTGTTTTTT.

This chain uses TRBV28 with TRBJ1-3; a weak D match, TRBD1 (5 bases). This CDR3 has 14 amino acids. Germline assignment: CDR1 MDHEN and CDR2 SYDVKM. V gave up 6 bases and J gave up 3 bases, with 12 bases separating them. The CDR3 nucleotides read TGTGCCAGCAGAGTGGGGCAGCTTGGAAACACCATATATTTT. Translating gives CASRVGQLGNTIYF.

V usage is TRBV7-8 and J usage is TRBJ1-1; D is undetermined. V shed 5 bases and J shed 0 bases, with 13 bases lying between them. The CDR3 has 15 residues. Germline V gives CDR1 SGHVS, CDR2 FQNEAQ. CDR3 DNA sequence: TGTGCCAGCAGCCCGTACGGTGATTTGAACACTGAAGCTTTCTTT. This translates into CASSPYGDLNTEAFF.

This chain joins TRBV30 and TRBJ2-1, with D possibly TRBD2 on 5 matching bases. With 4 bases removed from V and 4 bases from J, the gap between germline ends came to 23 bases. The CDR3 is 17 amino acids. The germline gives CDR1 GTSNPN, CDR2 SVGIG (reference sequence). The chain's CDR3 is CAWNPRGTTRGYNEQFF. CDR3 coding DNA: TGTGCCTGGAACCCTCGCGGAACTACCCGAGGGTACAATGAGCAGTTCTTC.

This chain uses TRBV7-9 with TRBJ1-3; 11 bases match TRBD1. This CDR3 comprises 15 residues. V shed 3 bases and J 11 bases; nucleotides not matched to a gene: 9. CDR1 and CDR2 from the germline V gene are SEHNR and FQNEAQ (reference sequence). The CDR3 region has the DNA TGTGCCAGCAGCTTTGCCTCCGGACAGGGGGCCTCCATATATTTT. Its protein product is CASSFASGQGASIYF.

The chain's CDR3 is CASSQAERYNEQFF. The CDR3 region has the DNA TGCGCCAGCAGCCAAGCAGAGCGATACAATGAGCAGTTCTTC. V and J are TRBV4-3 and TRBJ2-1; D is ambiguous. The CDR3 consists of 14 residues. Trimming shortened V by 1 base and J by 4 bases, and 8 bases separated the two germline ends. Germline loops: CDR1 LGHNA, CDR2 YSLEER.